At least ten counts were recorded for the clone carrying this T cell receptor beta chain. Its cognate antigen is unknown. These data are taken from a study of T cell repertoires in cytomegalovirus infection. Overall study context: Signatures in public TCR beta sequences pointed to both CMV infection and matching HLA type. Study-wide findings and caveats: Cumulative frequency (of public TCR beta family members) identified carriers of CMV plus the relevant HLA. HLA-C-restricted TCR beta clonotypes specific for CMV led the ex vivo response.

Trimming removed 7 bases at V and 7 bases at J, with 29 bases between. Germline CDR1 and CDR2: MNHEY and SMNVEV (reference sequence). The CDR3 has 18 residues. MiXCR, applied by TCRdb to the reads, yields one record per CDR3 protein. The data show roughly 230,000 distinct CDR3 sequences, roughly 22% seen once. Sequencing used CD8+ T cells from PBMCs. The chain links TRBV27 to TRBJ2-1; possibly TRBD1 or TRBD2 for D (6 bases each). The clonotype comes from a human donor in good health (CMV status not recorded). Some clones in this sample may be carry-over from other donors' samples. The CDR3 reads CASTLVYLRGDDRNEQFF. CDR3 in DNA: TGTGCCAGCACCTTAGTTTATCTAAGGGGGGACGACCGGAATGAGCAGTTCTTC.